The clone carrying this T cell receptor beta chain has just a few counts. No antigen is known for it. Trimming took 6 bases from V and 4 from J, leaving 15 bases between them. The CDR3 covers 14 residues. CDR1 and CDR2 from the germline V gene are SNHLY and FYNNEI. The data originate from a study of human T cells and chemical hapten exposure. Whole-study context: Donors were sensitized with 2% DPC on the upper inner arm. General observations from the study: High-frequency TCRs, those above 1 in 1000, stayed the same after DPC sensitization. Patch test score rose with PT1 expanded TCR count, significant at thresholds 8, 16 and 32, not 4.

Documented time point: patch test 3, about 24 weeks after DPC sensitization. Treatment described: therapeutic diphenylcyclopropenone sensitization with weekly scalp DPC. Unique molecular identifiers were affixed to discrete cDNA molecules within the library. Using its own MiXCR run on the RACE reads, TCRdb lists one record per CDR3 protein. The sample lists around 130,000 distinct CDR3 sequences, about 10% occurring once. The specimen comprised whole blood, sampled in connection with sensitization to the hapten diphenylcyclopropenone (DPC). The J gene is TRBJ1-1, the V gene TRBV2; D unresolved. The sequence was obtained from a woman aged 45-65 years with alopecia areata. Some clones in this sample may be carry-over from other donors' samples. The CDR3 nucleotides are TGTGCCAGCAGAGAGGGCTGGGCCGGCACTGAAGCTTTCTTT. Translating gives CASREGWAGTEAFF.